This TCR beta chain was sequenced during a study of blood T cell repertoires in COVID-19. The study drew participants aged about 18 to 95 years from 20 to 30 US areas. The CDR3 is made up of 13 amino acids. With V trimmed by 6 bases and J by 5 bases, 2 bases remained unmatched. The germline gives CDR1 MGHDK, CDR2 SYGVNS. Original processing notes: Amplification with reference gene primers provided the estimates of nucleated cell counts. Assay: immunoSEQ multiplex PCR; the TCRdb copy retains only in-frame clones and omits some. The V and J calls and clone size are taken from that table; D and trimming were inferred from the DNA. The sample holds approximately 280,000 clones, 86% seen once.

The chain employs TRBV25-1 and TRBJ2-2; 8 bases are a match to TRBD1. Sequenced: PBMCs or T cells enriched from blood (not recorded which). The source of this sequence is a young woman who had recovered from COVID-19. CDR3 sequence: CASRTGGTGELFF. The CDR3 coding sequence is TGTGCCAGCAGAACAGGGGGGACCGGGGAGCTGTTTTTT.